This is a list of T cell receptor beta chains from one sample in a study of spatial heterogeneity in lung cancer. TCRdb ran MiXCR on the 5' RACE reads and lists one entry per CDR3 protein. The top ten clones hold approximately 10% of a sample with about 16,000 distinct CDR3 sequences, roughly 5.7% of them seen once. Sequenced material: lung tumor tissue, taken at surgery. All receptors derive from a female donor with early-stage non-small cell lung cancer. CDR3s include the opening cysteine and the closing phenylalanine or tryptophan. The order of the fields is CDR3 protein, CDR3 DNA, V gene, J gene, CDR3 length, clone size, D gene. The D gene is left open where the match is weak. Clone size appears in some rows only: once, few, many, or a class for an expanded clone.

CSASLGAPDSYEQYF	TGCAGTGCAAGCCTTGGGGCCCCCGACTCCTACGAGCAGTACTTC	TRBV20-1	TRBJ2-7	15	many	.
CATQRVNTDTQYF	TGTGCCACCCAGCGGGTCAACACAGATACGCAGTATTTT	TRBV6-5	TRBJ2-3	13	many	.
CSFTDRAYEQYF	TGCAGCTTCACGGACAGGGCCTACGAGCAGTACTTC	TRBV29-1	TRBJ2-7	12	.	TRBD1
CASSTTLGLSTDTQYF	TGTGCCAGCAGCACGACCCTAGGGCTGAGCACAGATACGCAGTATTTT	TRBV6-6	TRBJ2-3	16	.	.
CASRFGGANTEAFF	TGTGCCAGCAGGTTTGGTGGGGCGAACACTGAAGCTTTCTTT	TRBV28	TRBJ1-1	14	medium-sized	.
CASSSRDRVYNEQFF	TGTGCCAGCAGCAGCCGGGACAGGGTATACAATGAGCAGTTCTTC	TRBV12-3/TRBV12-4	TRBJ2-1	15	many	TRBD1
CASSLRFGVNEQFF	TGCGCCAGCAGCTTGAGGTTTGGGGTCAATGAGCAGTTCTTC	TRBV5-1	TRBJ2-1	14	medium-sized	.
CASSLLRTGELFF	TGTGCCAGCAGCTTGCTGCGCACCGGGGAGCTGTTTTTT	TRBV5-5	TRBJ2-2	13	many	.
CTDLSGYTF	TGTACCGATTTAAGCGGCTACACCTTC	TRBV27	TRBJ1-2	9	many	.
CASREGRHASTNEKLFF	TGTGCCAGCCGGGAGGGGCGCCATGCATCAACTAATGAAAAACTGTTTTTT	TRBV12-3/TRBV12-4	TRBJ1-4	17	few	.
CSVNRGVGSTQYF	TGCAGCGTTAATCGCGGGGTGGGTAGTACGCAGTATTTT	TRBV29-1	TRBJ2-3	13	many	.
CASSKTGGRGTEAFF	TGTGCCAGCAGTAAAACAGGGGGCCGTGGCACTGAAGCTTTCTTT	TRBV6-2/TRBV6-3	TRBJ1-1	15	many	TRBD1
CASSPLEKLFF	TGTGCCAGCAGCCCACTTGAAAAACTGTTTTTT	TRBV7-9	TRBJ1-4	11	many	.
CASSLAGVETQYF	TGTGCCAGCAGCTTAGCTGGGGTAGAGACCCAGTACTTC	TRBV7-2	TRBJ2-5	13	many	.
CASSWVGQRNTGELFF	TGCGCCAGCAGCTGGGTCGGACAGAGAAACACCGGGGAGCTGTTTTTT	TRBV5-1	TRBJ2-2	16	many	.
CAISEKPQGYEQYF	TGTGCCATCAGTGAAAAACCTCAGGGTTACGAGCAGTACTTC	TRBV10-3	TRBJ2-7	14	many	.
CASSQRRGGTDTQYF	TGTGCCAGCAGCCAAAGAAGGGGCGGCACAGATACGCAGTATTTT	TRBV7-2	TRBJ2-3	15	many	.
CSARDITSGRHAEYEQYF	TGCAGTGCTAGAGATATTACTAGCGGGAGGCATGCCGAGTACGAGCAGTACTTC	TRBV20-1	TRBJ2-7	18	many	TRBD2
CASSEYRAGLSINEQFF	TGCGCCAGCAGCGAATATCGAGCGGGACTGAGCATTAATGAGCAGTTCTTC	TRBV5-1	TRBJ2-1	17	many	TRBD2
CSVGGTSGSYEQYF	TGCAGCGTTGGAGGGACTAGCGGATCATACGAGCAGTACTTC	TRBV29-1	TRBJ2-7	14	medium-sized	TRBD2
CASSRILRGPTDTQYF	TGCGCCAGCAGTCGGATCCTCAGGGGGCCCACAGATACGCAGTATTTT	TRBV23-1	TRBJ2-3	16	few	TRBD1
CAISESTEGYGELFF	TGTGCCATCAGTGAGTCGACTGAAGGTTACGGGGAGCTGTTTTTT	TRBV10-3	TRBJ2-2	15	.	.
CASSQESGAYTQYF	TGTGCCAGCAGCCAAGAAAGCGGGGCATACACGCAGTATTTT	TRBV3-1	TRBJ2-3	14	many	TRBD2
CSASDRAFYGYTF	TGCAGTGCTAGTGACAGGGCTTTCTATGGCTACACCTTC	TRBV20-1	TRBJ1-2	13	few	TRBD1
CAWSPGGGPQHF	TGTGCCTGGAGCCCAGGGGGCGGGCCCCAGCATTTT	TRBV30	TRBJ1-5	12	few	TRBD1
CASRWDRGPTGELFF	TGTGCCAGCAGGTGGGACAGGGGGCCTACCGGGGAGCTGTTTTTT	TRBV25-1	TRBJ2-2	15	many	TRBD1
CAISQGGHSYEQYF	TGTGCCATCAGTCAAGGTGGCCACTCCTACGAGCAGTACTTC	TRBV10-3	TRBJ2-7	14	many	.
CASSLALGYEQYF	TGTGCCAGCAGCTTAGCGCTCGGCTACGAGCAGTACTTC	TRBV7-2	TRBJ2-7	13	many	.
CASSMTVGETQYF	TGTGCCAGCAGTATGACGGTCGGAGAGACCCAGTACTTC	TRBV28	TRBJ2-5	13	few	.
CATSRDGQPNQPQHF	TGTGCCACCAGCAGAGATGGGCAGCCTAATCAGCCCCAGCATTTT	TRBV15	TRBJ1-5	15	many	.
CASSGSGYEQYF	TGTGCCAGCAGCGGAAGCGGATACGAGCAGTACTTC	TRBV9	TRBJ2-7	12	many	.
CASSPGTSGSTIYEQYF	TGTGCCAGCAGCCCTGGGACTAGCGGGAGTACTATCTACGAGCAGTACTTC	TRBV9	TRBJ2-7	17	many	TRBD2
CAISPGTSAQETQYF	TGTGCCATCAGCCCCGGGACTAGCGCACAAGAGACCCAGTACTTC	TRBV10-3	TRBJ2-5	15	.	TRBD2
CSARGAGQIDEQFF	TGCAGTGCTCGGGGGGCAGGGCAGATTGATGAGCAGTTCTTC	TRBV20-1	TRBJ2-1	14	many	.
CASSLSGNSYGYTF	TGTGCCAGCAGTTTATCGGGGAACAGCTATGGCTACACCTTC	TRBV27	TRBJ1-2	14	medium-sized	.
CASSLQEDTQYF	TGTGCCAGCAGCTTACAGGAAGATACGCAGTATTTT	TRBV5-4	TRBJ2-3	12	few	.
CAISEAGRASYEQYF	TGTGCCATCAGTGAGGCTGGGAGGGCCTCCTACGAGCAGTACTTC	TRBV10-3	TRBJ2-7	15	few	TRBD2
CASSQFLGGGYTF	TGTGCCAGCAGCCAGTTTTTGGGGGGTGGCTACACCTTC	TRBV4-2	TRBJ1-2	13	.	.
CASSRTERETQYF	TGTGCCAGCAGCCGGACTGAGCGAGAGACCCAGTACTTC	TRBV12-3/TRBV12-4	TRBJ2-5	13	many	.
CASSLASGNIQYF	TGTGCCAGCAGCTTAGCGTCGGGGAACATTCAGTACTTC	TRBV7-9	TRBJ2-4	13	many	.
CASSPRLGDTQYF	TGTGCCAGCAGTCCCCGACTGGGAGATACGCAGTATTTT	TRBV2	TRBJ2-3	13	many	.
CSARAFGGEEKLFF	TGCAGTGCTAGAGCTTTTGGAGGGGAGGAAAAACTGTTTTTT	TRBV20-1	TRBJ1-4	14	many	.
CATSGTGQGDKGIDNEQFF	TGTGCCACCAGTGGGACTGGACAGGGTGATAAGGGGATAGACAATGAGCAGTTCTTC	TRBV24-1	TRBJ2-1	19	few	TRBD1
CAITKGGLAGVTDTQYF	TGTGCCATCACCAAGGGGGGGCTAGCGGGAGTCACAGATACGCAGTATTTT	TRBV10-3	TRBJ2-3	17	many	TRBD2